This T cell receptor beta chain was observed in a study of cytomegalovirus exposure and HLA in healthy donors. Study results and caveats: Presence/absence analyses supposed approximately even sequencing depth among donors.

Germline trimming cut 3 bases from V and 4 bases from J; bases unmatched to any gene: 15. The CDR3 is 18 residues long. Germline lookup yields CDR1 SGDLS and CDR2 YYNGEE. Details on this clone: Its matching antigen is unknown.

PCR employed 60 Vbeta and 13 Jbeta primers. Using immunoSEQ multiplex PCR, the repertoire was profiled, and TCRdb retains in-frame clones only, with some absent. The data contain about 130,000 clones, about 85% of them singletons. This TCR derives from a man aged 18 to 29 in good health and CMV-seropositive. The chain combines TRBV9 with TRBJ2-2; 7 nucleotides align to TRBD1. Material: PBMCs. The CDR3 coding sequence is TGTGCCAGCAGCGAGACAATCTCCGGGACAGTGCGCACCGGGGAGCTGTTTTTT. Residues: CASSETISGTVRTGELFF.